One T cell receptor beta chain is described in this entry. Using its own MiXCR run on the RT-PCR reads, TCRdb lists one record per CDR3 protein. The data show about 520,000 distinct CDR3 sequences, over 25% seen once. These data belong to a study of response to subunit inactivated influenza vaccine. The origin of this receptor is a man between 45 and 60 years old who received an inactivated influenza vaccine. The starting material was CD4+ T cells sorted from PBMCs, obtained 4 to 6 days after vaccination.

The CDR3 region has the DNA TGTGCCAGCAGCGTATCGCTTCAGGGGAGAACGCAGTATTTT. It translates to CASSVSLQGRTQYF. The chain employs TRBV11-2 and TRBJ2-3, with TRBD1 as a possible D gene (6 bases). The CDR3 covers 14 residues. The V gene lost 5 bases and the J gene lost 9 bases, with 18 bases spanning the gap. Germline CDR1 SGHAT, CDR2 FQNNGV.